The source of this TCR beta chain is a study of cytomegalovirus exposure and HLA in healthy donors. Study at large: Some 85 million unique TCRs, all from HLA-typed donors, were included in an early release of the data.

It was with 60 Vbeta and 13 Jbeta primers that the PCR ran. Measured with immunoSEQ multiplex PCR; TCRdb has only the in-frame clones, and not every one. The table records 90,000 to 110,000 clones, under 85% of them present only once. Germline CDR1 reads MGHRA; CDR2 reads YSYEKL. V dropped 1 base and J dropped 2 bases, with 15 bases sitting between them. The CDR3 sequence is 16 residues long. Study conclusions and caveats: The majority of TCR sequences were rare, yet some public TCRs appeared in many donors.

This clone was counted between two and nine times. As yet, its antigen is unknown. This chain connects TRBV4-1 to TRBJ2-7; the D gene is possibly TRBD2 (7 bases). The source material was PBMCs. The receptor was derived from a man aged 30 to 39 in good health and CMV-seronegative. The CDR3 protein is CASSQVGAGDPYEQYF. The CDR3 nucleotides are TGCGCCAGCAGCCAAGTGGGGGCGGGAGATCCCTACGAGCAGTACTTC.